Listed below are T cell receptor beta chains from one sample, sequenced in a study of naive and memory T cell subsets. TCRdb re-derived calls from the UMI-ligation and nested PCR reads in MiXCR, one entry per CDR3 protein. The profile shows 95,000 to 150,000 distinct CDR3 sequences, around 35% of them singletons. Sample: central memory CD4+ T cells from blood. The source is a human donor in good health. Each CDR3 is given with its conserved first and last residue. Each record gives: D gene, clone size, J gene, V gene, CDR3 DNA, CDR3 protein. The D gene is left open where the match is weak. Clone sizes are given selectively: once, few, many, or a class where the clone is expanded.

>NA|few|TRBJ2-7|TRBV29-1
TGCAGCGTTGAAACTAGCTCCTACGAGCAGTACTTC
CSVETSSYEQYF
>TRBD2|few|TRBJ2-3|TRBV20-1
TGCAGTGCTAGTAGCGGGCTTAGCACAGATACGCAGTATTTT
CSASSGLSTDTQYF
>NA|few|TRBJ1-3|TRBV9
TGTGCCAGCAACGCCTCCCCAGGCCCTGGAAACACCATATATTTT
CASNASPGPGNTIYF
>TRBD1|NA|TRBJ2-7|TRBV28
TGTGCCAGCAGTTTGACAGGGGGCACTCGGGAGCAGTACTTC
CASSLTGGTREQYF
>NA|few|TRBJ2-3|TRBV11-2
TGTGCCAGCAGCTTAAGGCTAAACACAGATACGCAGTATTTT
CASSLRLNTDTQYF
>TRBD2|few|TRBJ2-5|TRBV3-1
TGTGCCAGCAGCCAAGATAGGACTAGCGGGGAGACCCAGTACTTC
CASSQDRTSGETQYF
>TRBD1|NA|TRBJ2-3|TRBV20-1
TGCAGTGCTAGAGACCGACAGGGGGCCTCCACAGATACGCAGTATTTT
CSARDRQGASTDTQYF
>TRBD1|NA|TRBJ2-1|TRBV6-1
TGTGCCAGCAGCGGTGGGACAGGGGACTCCTACAATGAGCAGTTCTTC
CASSGGTGDSYNEQFF
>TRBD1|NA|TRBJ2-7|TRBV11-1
TGTGCCAGCAGCCGGGACAGGGCTGGCGAGCAGTACTTC
CASSRDRAGEQYF
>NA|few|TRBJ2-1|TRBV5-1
TGCGCCAGCAGGGGGACCCTGAGCTCCTACAATGAGCAGTTCTTC
CASRGTLSSYNEQFF
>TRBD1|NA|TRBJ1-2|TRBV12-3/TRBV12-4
TGTGCCAGCAGCACGACAGGGGCCAACTATGGCTACACCTTC
CASSTTGANYGYTF
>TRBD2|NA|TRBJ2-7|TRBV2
TGTGCCAGCAGTGAACTTCCCCGGGGGGGGCAGTACTTC
CASSELPRGGQYF
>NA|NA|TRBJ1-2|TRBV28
TGTGCCAGCAGTTTCCCTGGACAGTGGATGGGTGGCTACACCTTC
CASSFPGQWMGGYTF
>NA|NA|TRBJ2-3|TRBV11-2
TGTGCCAGCAGCTCCCCAGCCTGGGGCACAGATACGCAGTATTTT
CASSSPAWGTDTQYF
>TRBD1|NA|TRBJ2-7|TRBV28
TGTGCCAGCAGTTTTAGGGGGCGGCAAGACTACGAGCAGTACTTC
CASSFRGRQDYEQYF
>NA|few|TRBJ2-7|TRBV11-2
TGTGCCAGCAGCTTAGGGGTAGGGGCGGCGGAGGTAAGGTACTTC
CASSLGVGAAEVRYF
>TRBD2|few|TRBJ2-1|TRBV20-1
TGCAGTGCTACGAGGACTAGCGGGATGGGCAATGAGCAGTTCTTC
CSATRTSGMGNEQFF
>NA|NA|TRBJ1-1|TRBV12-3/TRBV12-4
TGTGCCAGCAGTCCGGACTCGGGCTACGGCAACACTGAAGCTTTCTTT
CASSPDSGYGNTEAFF
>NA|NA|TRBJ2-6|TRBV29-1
TGCAGCGTGCGAAGGGCACCCGGGGCCAACGTCCTGACTTTC
CSVRRAPGANVLTF
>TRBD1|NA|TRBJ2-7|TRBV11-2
TGTGCCAGTAACGTACAGGGGGCGGTTTACGAGCAGTACTTC
CASNVQGAVYEQYF
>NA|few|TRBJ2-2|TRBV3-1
TGTGCCAGCAGCCAAGACCCCACCGGGGAGCTGTTTTTT
CASSQDPTGELFF
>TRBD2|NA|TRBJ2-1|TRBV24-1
TGTGCCACCCGTGGGAAGGGAGGGAGTAGATCCTACAATGAGCAGTTCTTC
CATRGKGGSRSYNEQFF
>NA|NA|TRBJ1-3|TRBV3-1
TGTGCCAGCAGCCAAGGACGGAGCTCTGGAAACACCATATATTTT
CASSQGRSSGNTIYF
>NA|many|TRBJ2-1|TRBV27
TGTGCCAGCAGCGTAATCCTAGCCGAAGAGCAGTTCTTC
CASSVILAEEQFF
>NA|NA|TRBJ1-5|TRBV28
TGTGTCACGAGGAGGGGCAATCAGCCCCAGCATTTT
CVTRRGNQPQHF
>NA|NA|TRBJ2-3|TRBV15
TGTGCCACCAGCAGGGACACCAGTAGGTCTTTGGGGCAGTATTTT
CATSRDTSRSLGQYF